These T cell receptor beta chains were read from a single sample in a study of T cell repertoires in cytomegalovirus infection. Their target antigens are unknown. TCRdb fed the reads into MiXCR, producing one record per CDR3 protein. The sample gives 450,000 to 600,000 distinct CDR3 sequences, about 44% of which show up once; around 45% is in the top ten. The material sequenced was cultured PBMCs, taken from culture after CMV antigen stimulation. These receptors were taken from a human donor in good health (CMV status not recorded). Some clones in this sample may be carry-over from other donors' samples. Both conserved end residues are part of each CDR3. The D gene is left open where the match is weak. Rows may omit the clone size; those that give it use once, few, many or a size class.

TRBV10-3,.,.,TRBJ1-1,TGTGCCATCCAGGAATCGAGGGGCACTGAAGCTTTCTTT,CAIQESRGTEAFF
TRBV7-2,.,.,TRBJ1-1,TGTGCCAGCAGCTTTTTTGGGAACACTGAAGCTTTCTTT,CASSFFGNTEAFF
TRBV2,.,few,TRBJ2-7,TGTGCCAGCAGTGAAGGGCACGGGACCCCCTACGAGCAGTACTTC,CASSEGHGTPYEQYF
TRBV6-1,.,few,TRBJ2-7,TGTGCCAGCAATACCAAATTTAGCGGCCTTTCCTACGAGCAGTACTTC,CASNTKFSGLSYEQYF
TRBV7-2,.,few,TRBJ1-3,TGTGCCAGCAGGGTAACAGGGATCTCTGGAAACACCATATATTTT,CASRVTGISGNTIYF
TRBV12-3/TRBV12-4,.,.,TRBJ1-1,TGTGCCAGCAGAATAGAGTTAATGAACACTGAAGCTTTCTTT,CASRIELMNTEAFF
TRBV12-3/TRBV12-4,.,.,TRBJ1-2,TGTGCCAGCAGTTTATCCACCTATGGCTACACCTTC,CASSLSTYGYTF
TRBV7-6,.,few,TRBJ2-1,TGTGCCAGCAGCTTAGGGTCGGGAGTAAATGAGCAGTTCTTC,CASSLGSGVNEQFF
TRBV7-9,.,few,TRBJ1-2,TGTGCCAGCAGCTTAGGGGGAGAGGACACCGGCTACACCTTC,CASSLGGEDTGYTF
TRBV25-1,.,.,TRBJ1-4,TGTGCCAGCAGTGAATGGAGGGGAGCCGTTGAAAAACTGTTTTTT,CASSEWRGAVEKLFF
TRBV7-6,.,few,TRBJ2-7,TGTGCCAGCACCTTGGGAGGGGGGGCCTACGAGCAGTACTTC,CASTLGGGAYEQYF
TRBV20-1,.,.,TRBJ2-5,TGCAGTGCTAGTGGCGGGTCGATGGAGACCCAGTACTTC,CSASGGSMETQYF
TRBV19,.,few,TRBJ2-3,TGTGCCAGTAGTATAGCAGCAACGCCTAAATATACGCAGTATTTT,CASSIAATPKYTQYF
TRBV7-9,.,once,TRBJ2-3,TGTGCCAGCAGCTTCGAAAGGTGGTCGGATACGCAGTATTTT,CASSFERWSDTQYF
TRBV5-4,.,.,TRBJ2-1,TGTGCCAGCAGTTCTCGAGAGGGGGGCTCCTACAATGAGCAGTTCTTC,CASSSREGGSYNEQFF
TRBV4-1,TRBD1,.,TRBJ1-6,TGCGCCAGCAGCCAAGAACCCGGGACAGGGGGAAATTCACCCCTCCACTTT,CASSQEPGTGGNSPLHF
TRBV2,.,.,TRBJ2-7,TGTGCCAGCAGTCGTCGATTTACCTACGAGCAGTACTTC,CASSRRFTYEQYF
TRBV5-1,.,.,TRBJ2-6,TGCGCCAGCACCGTAGCGGTTACCTCTGGGGCCAACGTCCTGACTTTC,CASTVAVTSGANVLTF
TRBV10-2,.,.,TRBJ2-4,TGCGCCAGCAGTGAGTCGTTGTCGCAGGCTCCCCGAGTCCAGTACTTC,CASSESLSQAPRVQYF
TRBV7-2,.,.,TRBJ2-2,TGTGCCAGCAGCCTTTTAACGGCAGGCACCGGGGAGCTGTTTTTT,CASSLLTAGTGELFF
TRBV7-9,TRBD1,few,TRBJ2-7,TGTGCCAGCAGCTCATATCGGGACAGGGACGAGCAGTACTTC,CASSSYRDRDEQYF
TRBV28,.,few,TRBJ2-7,TGTGCCAGCAGCAACAGTGTCTACGAGCAGTACTTC,CASSNSVYEQYF
TRBV19,.,.,TRBJ1-5,TGTGCCAGTAGTATAGGGCTGGGGCGGGACAATCAGCCCCAGCATTTT,CASSIGLGRDNQPQHF
TRBV12-3/TRBV12-4,.,.,TRBJ1-1,TGTGCCAGCATCCCGCCGGACCAGGCGAGAATAGGGCACACTGAAGCTTTCTTT,CASIPPDQARIGHTEAFF
TRBV7-2,.,once,TRBJ2-7,TGTGCCAGCAGCTTAGGTCAGGACAAACTCTACGAGCAGTACTTC,CASSLGQDKLYEQYF
TRBV24-1,TRBD1,many,TRBJ1-1,TGTGCCACCGCACCCGGGACAGGGACCAACACTGAAGCTTTCTTT,CATAPGTGTNTEAFF
TRBV7-9,TRBD1,few,TRBJ2-7,TGTGCCAGCAGCTCCCCACAGGGGCCATCGACCTACGAGCAGTACTTC,CASSSPQGPSTYEQYF
TRBV30,.,.,TRBJ1-2,TGTGCCTCCCGGCCCGCCTCGGGGGTTTCAGGTGGCTACACCTTC,CASRPASGVSGGYTF
TRBV29-1,.,.,TRBJ2-3,TGCAGCGTTGAAGGCCCCCCACGAGACAGGACTGTGTACCATAGGGATAGCACAGATACGCAGTATTTT,CSVEGPPRDRTVYHRDSTDTQYF
TRBV27,.,.,TRBJ2-5,TGTGCCAGCTGGGGGGGGCCCCAAGAGACCCAGTACTTC,CASWGGPQETQYF
TRBV20-1,TRBD2,.,TRBJ2-2,TGCAGTGCTGTCAATAGCGGGGGGCCCACCGGGGAGCTGTTTTTT,CSAVNSGGPTGELFF
TRBV6-1,.,.,TRBJ2-3,TGTGCCAGTATTCCGGGACTGATTACAGATACGCAGTATTTT,CASIPGLITDTQYF
TRBV19,TRBD1,few,TRBJ1-6,TGTGCCAGTAGTTCTCAGGGGGCTTTTGGATATTCACCCCTCCACTTT,CASSSQGAFGYSPLHF
TRBV6-1,TRBD2,.,TRBJ2-1,TGTGCCAGCAGTGAAGGTGCGGGAGGGCTACTCGGGGAGCAGTTCTTC,CASSEGAGGLLGEQFF
TRBV20-1,TRBD1,.,TRBJ1-6,TGCAGTGCTAGAGGGGACAGGGACAGCTCCTATAATTCACCCCTCCACTTT,CSARGDRDSSYNSPLHF
TRBV25-1,.,.,TRBJ2-2,TGTGCCAGCTCTACCGCCACCTTAAACACCGGGGAGCTGTTTTTT,CASSTATLNTGELFF
TRBV7-9,.,.,TRBJ2-7,TGTGCCAGCAGCTTAGTAGAAGGTCACGAGCAGTACTTC,CASSLVEGHEQYF
TRBV4-1,.,few,TRBJ1-6,TGCGCCAGCAGCCAAGAAATCAGATTTGGGGGTTTCGATTCACCCCTCCACTTT,CASSQEIRFGGFDSPLHF
TRBV4-1,.,.,TRBJ2-1,TGTGCCAGCAGCCAAGGGACTCAGTACAATGAGCAGTTCTTC,CASSQGTQYNEQFF
TRBV5-1,TRBD2,.,TRBJ2-1,TGCGCCAGCAGAAGCCGATGGGTAGGCGATGGACTAGCGGGAGGACCCATCTCCTACAATGAGCAGTTCTTC,CASRSRWVGDGLAGGPISYNEQFF
TRBV6-1,.,few,TRBJ1-1,TGTGCCAGCAGTGAAGACGACAGGTTGAACACTGAAGCTTTCTTT,CASSEDDRLNTEAFF
TRBV15,TRBD1,.,TRBJ1-2,TGTGCCACCAGCCTTACCTCCGGGACAGGGCTTCGTGGCTACACCTTC,CATSLTSGTGLRGYTF
TRBV6-1,TRBD1,.,TRBJ1-2,TGTGCCAGCGGAGGACAGGAGACCGTAGGAGATGGCTACACCTTC,CASGGQETVGDGYTF
TRBV2,TRBD2,.,TRBJ2-1,TGTGCCAGCAGTGAGGGACTAGCAGGAGAGTATGAGCAGTTCTTC,CASSEGLAGEYEQFF
TRBV7-6,TRBD2,few,TRBJ2-7,TGTGCCAGCAGCCCAATAGCGGGACCCTCCTACGAGCAGTACTTC,CASSPIAGPSYEQYF
TRBV6-2/TRBV6-3,TRBD2,once,TRBJ2-2,TGTGCCAGCAGTCCCGGCGGAGCGGGAGTACGGGAGCTGTTTTTT,CASSPGGAGVRELFF
TRBV4-2,.,once,TRBJ2-3,TGTGCCAGCAGCCACGGAGGGCCGGACCCAGATACGCAGTATTTT,CASSHGGPDPDTQYF
TRBV6-5,TRBD1,.,TRBJ1-3,TGTGCCAGCAGCGTGACAGGGGTCATGGAGGGAAACACCATATATTTT,CASSVTGVMEGNTIYF
TRBV12-3/TRBV12-4,.,few,TRBJ1-4,TGTGCCAGCACCTGGACAGCAACTAATGAAAAACTGTTTTTT,CASTWTATNEKLFF
TRBV5-3,.,.,TRBJ1-1,TGTGCCAGCAGCTTGGGATCGGGCAGCGGTGAAGCTTTCTTT,CASSLGSGSGEAFF
TRBV7-2,TRBD2,few,TRBJ2-1,TGTGCCAGCAGCTTAGGTCCAGCGGGGACGATCTTGGGTTTCTTC,CASSLGPAGTILGFF
TRBV7-2,.,few,TRBJ1-6,TGTGCCAGCAGCTTAATCGGCGGATACTCCTATAATTCACCCCTCCACTTT,CASSLIGGYSYNSPLHF